These T cell receptor beta chains were read from a single sample in a study of cytomegalovirus exposure and HLA in healthy donors. The table came from immunoSEQ multiplex PCR; TCRdb's copy has only in-frame clones and leaves some out. The profile covers 140,000 to 150,000 clones, with about 71% appearing a single time and around 1.9% taken by the ten largest. Source material: PBMCs. The source of these receptors is a woman aged 55-70 years in good health and CMV-seropositive. CDR3s include the opening cysteine and the closing phenylalanine or tryptophan. The D gene is left open where the match is weak. Clone size is stated in some rows and not others, as once, few, many or a class when expanded.

V	length	J	D	size	DNA	CDR3
TRBV12-5	14	TRBJ2-3	NA	NA	TGTGCTAGTGGAGAGCAGGCTGGTGCAGATACGCAGTATTTT	CASGEQAGADTQYF
TRBV5-4	14	TRBJ2-7	TRBD1	few	TGTGCCAGCAGCTTTGGCACAGGGGGCTACGAGCAGTACTTC	CASSFGTGGYEQYF
TRBV9	13	TRBJ1-2	TRBD1	NA	TGTGCCAGCAGCGGACAGGGGAGCTATGGCTACACCTTC	CASSGQGSYGYTF
TRBV14	18	TRBJ1-6	TRBD1	NA	TGTGCCAGCAGCCAAGGAGTGGACAGGGGTGCCTATAATTCACCCCTCCACTTT	CASSQGVDRGAYNSPLHF
TRBV2	13	TRBJ1-1	TRBD1	few	TGTGCCAGTCTCGGACAGGGGTCCACTGAAGCTTTCTTT	CASLGQGSTEAFF
TRBV27	16	TRBJ1-2	NA	NA	TGTGCCAGCACCCCCGAGGGAAACCCGGCTCTGGATGGCTACACCTTC	CASTPEGNPALDGYTF
TRBV6-5	15	TRBJ2-2	TRBD2	few	TGTGCCAGCAGTAGGACTAGCGGAAACACCGGGGAGCTGTTTTTT	CASSRTSGNTGELFF
TRBV21-1	15	TRBJ2-7	NA	NA	TGTGCCAGCAGCAAACCGGCAGCGGAGCAGGACGAGCAGTACTTC	CASSKPAAEQDEQYF
TRBV5-8	14	TRBJ1-1	NA	few	TGTGCCAGCAGGGGGAGGCGCCCGCTGGCTGAAGCTTTCTTT	CASRGRRPLAEAFF
TRBV7-2	14	TRBJ1-4	NA	NA	TGTGCCAGCAGCCCCCGGGGGTTAGGTGAAAAACTGTTTTTT	CASSPRGLGEKLFF
TRBV5-1	15	TRBJ2-5	TRBD1	NA	TGCGCCAGCAGCTTGCAGGACAGGAGTACAGAGACCCAGTACTTC	CASSLQDRSTETQYF
TRBV4-1	14	TRBJ1-2	TRBD1	few	TGCGCCAGCAGCCAGGGGACAGCTAACTATGGCTACACCTTC	CASSQGTANYGYTF
TRBV2	18	TRBJ1-5	TRBD1	once	TGTGCCAGCAGTGGGAATGGAGCCGGGACAGGGGGCAATCAGCCCCAGCATTTT	CASSGNGAGTGGNQPQHF
TRBV2	16	TRBJ1-2	NA	NA	TGTGCCAGCAGCGGGGGAAGTGCCCTCCCGAGCTATGGCTACACCTTC	CASSGGSALPSYGYTF
TRBV5-1	15	TRBJ2-5	TRBD1	NA	TGCGCCAGCAGCTCTTCCGGGACAGCACAAGAGACCCAGTACTTC	CASSSSGTAQETQYF
TRBV7-2	17	TRBJ1-3	TRBD1	NA	TGTGCCAGCAGCTCCGGGACAGGGACTGCTGGTGGAAACACCATATATTTT	CASSSGTGTAGGNTIYF
TRBV18	14	TRBJ2-7	NA	NA	TGTGCCAGCTCACCCGGGCAGGGCTTTCGGGAGCAGTACTTC	CASSPGQGFREQYF
TRBV30	13	TRBJ1-2	NA	NA	TGTGCCTGGAGCGGCCCCAGACTCTATGGCTACACCTTC	CAWSGPRLYGYTF
TRBV7-2	13	TRBJ1-4	NA	NA	TGTGCCAGCAGCTTAGGGACATTGGAAAAACTGTTTTTT	CASSLGTLEKLFF
TRBV11-1	13	TRBJ2-1	NA	NA	TGTGCCAGCAGCTTATTTTCCGGCAATGAGCAGTTCTTC	CASSLFSGNEQFF
TRBV11-2	12	TRBJ2-3	NA	few	TGTGCCAGCACCCCTAGCACAGATACGCAGTATTTT	CASTPSTDTQYF
TRBV7-9	12	TRBJ2-1	TRBD2	once	TGTGCCAGCAGCCCATCTAGCGGGAGGAAGTTCTTC	CASSPSSGRKFF
TRBV6-5	14	TRBJ2-7	TRBD2	few	TGTGCCAGCAGCCAAGGGGACTATGGCTACGAGCAGTACTTC	CASSQGDYGYEQYF
TRBV29-1	15	TRBJ1-2	TRBD1	NA	TGCAGCGTTGAAGATCAAGGGACAGGGATTCGAGGCTACACCTTC	CSVEDQGTGIRGYTF
TRBV28	14	TRBJ1-5	NA	NA	TGTGCCAGCACTAAGGGAGGGTCGGGTCAGCCCCAGCATTTT	CASTKGGSGQPQHF
TRBV4-1	16	TRBJ2-1	TRBD2	NA	TGCGCCAGCAGCCGAGCGGGACTAGCGGGATACAATGAGCAGTTCTTC	CASSRAGLAGYNEQFF
TRBV4-1	14	TRBJ1-1	TRBD1	NA	TGCGCCAGCAGCCCGGGACAGGTAGGCACTGAAGCTTTCTTT	CASSPGQVGTEAFF
TRBV11-2	19	TRBJ2-1	TRBD2	NA	TGTGCCAGCAGCTTAAAAGGTTTGGCGGGAGGAGGACTAAGCGATGAGCAGTTCTTC	CASSLKGLAGGGLSDEQFF
TRBV7-8	14	TRBJ2-5	NA	NA	TGTGCCAGCAGCTTAGAGATTAGCACGGAGACCCAGTACTTC	CASSLEISTETQYF
TRBV28	14	TRBJ1-3	NA	NA	TGTGCCACCTCCTCCACAGGGAGTGGAAACACCATATATTTT	CATSSTGSGNTIYF
TRBV9	15	TRBJ2-5	TRBD2	NA	TGTGCCAGCAGCGTAGAAGGCGGGAGGTCGGAGACCCAGTACTTC	CASSVEGGRSETQYF
TRBV19	14	TRBJ1-1	NA	NA	TGTGCCAGTAGTACCAACAGGGTCGGGACTGAAGCTTTCTTT	CASSTNRVGTEAFF
TRBV28	16	TRBJ2-1	TRBD2	NA	TGTGCCAGCAGTCCCCTATTTACTAGCGGGAGTGGTGAGCAGTTCTTC	CASSPLFTSGSGEQFF
TRBV28	14	TRBJ1-2	NA	NA	TGTGCCAGCGTTACGGGGGGGCGGAACTATGGCTACACCTTC	CASVTGGRNYGYTF
TRBV28	15	TRBJ1-1	NA	few	TGTGCCAGCAGTTTCCAGGGGCGGGTGGGCACTGAAGCTTTCTTT	CASSFQGRVGTEAFF
TRBV4-1	15	TRBJ2-1	TRBD1	few	TGCGCCAGCAGCCCCACGGACAGGGGCGATCGGGAGCAGTTCTTC	CASSPTDRGDREQFF
TRBV28	13	TRBJ1-5	TRBD1	NA	TGTGCCAGCGGGGACAGGGGAAGACAGCCCCAGCATTTT	CASGDRGRQPQHF